The 27 T cell receptor beta chains in this list originate from one sample, sequenced in a study of blood T cells in healthy people across ages. A second PCR, run for about 6 to 11 cycles, used a sample-barcoded 5' primer plus a J-beta primer mix. TCRdb recomputed calls from the 5' RACE reads with MiXCR, one row per CDR3 protein. The table has some 1.5 million distinct CDR3 sequences, 40% to 45% seen once. The sample was blood. Source of these receptors: a young woman in good health.

The gene calls are TRBV7-2 and TRBJ2-7; no definite D call. This CDR3 has 13 amino acids. V shed 0 bases and J shed 4 bases, with 7 bases lying between them. Germline V gene data show CDR1 as SGHTA and CDR2 as FQGNSA. The CDR3 region is CASSLASVYEQYF. The CDR3 DNA is TGTGCCAGCAGCTTAGCTTCGGTATACGAGCAGTACTTC.

This clonotype was observed a few times. The chain recombines TRBV28 with TRBJ2-5; possible D gene TRBD2, 5 bases. Germline CDR1 MDHEN, CDR2 SYDVKM. The CDR3 length is 19 residues. V gave up 1 base and J gave up 4 bases, with 25 bases separating them. For the CDR3, the DNA is TGTGCCAGCAGTTTATTCCGCCGAAAACAAGGACTGCGCCGAGAGACCCAGTACTTC. Translated: CASSLFRRKQGLRRETQYF.

The chain recombines TRBV15 with TRBJ2-1, with D tentatively TRBD1 (6 bases). This CDR3 comprises 15 residues. V was clipped by 3 bases and J by 2 bases, with 11 bases between them. CDR1 and CDR2 (germline): LNHNV, YYDKDF (reference sequence). CDR3 sequence (DNA): TGTGCCACCAGCAGCACAGGGTCCGCCTACAATGAGCAGTTCTTC. It codes for CATSSTGSAYNEQFF.

CDR3 sequence: CASSLDLRGGHNEQFF. In DNA form, the CDR3 reads TGTGCCAGCAGCTTAGATTTGCGGGGGGGCCACAATGAGCAGTTCTTC. The V gene is TRBV11-3, the J gene TRBJ2-1; the match to TRBD2 covers 9 bases. Germline-derived CDR1 and CDR2 are SGHNT and YENEEA. The CDR3 is made up of 16 amino acids. V shed 0 bases and J 5 bases; nucleotides not matched to a gene: 5.

The chain links TRBV9 to TRBJ2-1; D perhaps matches TRBD2 (5 bases). The germline V gene has CDR1 SGDLS and CDR2 YYNGEE. The CDR3 sequence is 15 residues long. V was pared by 4 bases and J by 6 bases, with 17 bases between. The CDR3 region has the DNA TGTGCCAGCAGCCCCCCCCTACGGGATAGCAATGAGCAGTTCTTC. It translates to CASSPPLRDSNEQFF.

This clonotype was counted only a few times. The chain recombines TRBV3-1 with TRBJ2-1; 7 nucleotides align to TRBD2. The last part of the DNA fits TRBJ2-7 better; the J call may be wrong. Germline CDR1 and CDR2: LGHDT and YNNKEL (reference sequence). The CDR3 length is 15 residues. CDR3 sequence (DNA): TGTGCCAGCAGCCTAACAGCGGGATCCTACAATGAGCAGTACTTC. Protein product: CASSLTAGSYNEQYF.

This chain joins TRBV29-1 and TRBJ1-1; D is ambiguous. Per germline, CDR1 SQVTM and CDR2 ANQGSEA. CDR3 size: 13 residues. V gave up 1 base and J gave up 5 bases, with 11 bases separating them. The CDR3: CSVEGPATTEAFF. In DNA, the CDR3 is TGCAGCGTTGAAGGCCCAGCTACGACTGAAGCTTTCTTT.

The chain carries TRBV5-8 and TRBJ2-5; D might be TRBD1 (5 bases). The CDR3 extends over 14 amino acids. Germline V gene data show CDR1 as SGHTS and CDR2 as YDEGEE. Trimming left V 2 bases short and J 5 bases short, with 13 bases between. The CDR3 reads CASSLFSRDETQYF. As DNA, the CDR3 is TGTGCCAGCAGCTTATTTAGCAGGGATGAGACCCAGTACTTC.

The chain couples TRBV7-6 to TRBJ1-5; D may be TRBD1 (5 bases). Germline CDR1 and CDR2: SGHVS and FNYEAQ. This CDR3 spans 13 amino acids. The V and J ends lost 10 bases and 2 bases respectively, with 12 bases between them. The CDR3 DNA reads TGTGCCAACCCGGGACGCCGCAATCAGCCCCAGCATTTT. Residues: CANPGRRNQPQHF.

Remarks on this clonotype: The junction departs from the called germline gene at one end, perhaps through a read error. J is TRBJ2-7 and V is TRBV29-1, with D perhaps TRBD1 (6 bases). Matching the DNA end better, TRBJ2-5 makes the J call doubtful. This CDR3 is 13 amino acids long. Germline values: CDR1 SQVTM, CDR2 ANQGSEA. The CDR3 region is CGVGPQGAETQYF. The CDR3 bases are TGCGGCGTTGGACCACAGGGCGCAGAGACCCAGTACTTC.

The chain couples TRBV20-1 to TRBJ2-1; weak D call: TRBD2 (5 bases). V lost 5 bases and J lost 4, with 21 bases in between. CDR1 is DFQATT, CDR2 SNEGSKA, per germline (reference sequence). The CDR3 length is 16 residues. CDR3 in DNA: TGCAGTGCTCCTTGGCCGCGGGCCCCGAATTACAATGAGCAGTTCTTC. It yields the protein CSAPWPRAPNYNEQFF.

The rearrangement uses TRBV19 and TRBJ2-1; 8 bases align to TRBD2. The CDR3 is made up of 18 amino acids. The J segment lost 0 bases and the V segment lost 3 bases, leaving 10 bases of the junction unmatched. The germline V gene has CDR1 LNHDA and CDR2 SQIVND (reference sequence). CDR3 sequence reads: CASSIKASGLTSYNEQFF. The CDR3 DNA is TGTGCCAGTAGTATTAAGGCTAGCGGGCTTACCTCCTACAATGAGCAGTTCTTC.

In this sample, this clonotype turned up many times. V gene TRBV7-3 combines with J gene TRBJ2-7, with D perhaps assigned TRBD1 or TRBD2 (5 bases each). With 2 bases removed from V and 3 bases from J, the gap between germline ends came to 11 bases. Germline V gives CDR1 SGHTA, CDR2 FQGTGA. This CDR3 spans 14 amino acids. The CDR3 DNA is TGTGCCAGCAGCTTAGGGGGTTTGGGCTACGAGCAGTACTTC. Its protein product is CASSLGGLGYEQYF.

There are a few counts of this clonotype. The chain recombines TRBV25-1 with TRBJ2-1, with D tentatively TRBD1 (5 bases). Trimming shortened V by 2 bases and J by 13 bases, and 18 bases separated the two germline ends. The CDR3 length is 14 residues. Germline V gene sequence: CDR1 MGHDK, CDR2 SYGVNS. The CDR3: CASSEAAGKETQFF. CDR3 coding DNA: TGTGCCAGCAGTGAAGCGGCAGGGAAGGAGACCCAGTTCTTC.

The genes are TRBV27 and TRBJ2-2, with D unclear. This CDR3 has 14 amino acids. V lost 5 bases and J lost 0, with 7 bases in between. Germline V gene sequence: CDR1 MNHEY, CDR2 SMNVEV (reference sequence). The CDR3 loop is CASSALSNTGELFF. The CDR3 DNA is TGTGCCAGCAGTGCGCTATCGAACACCGGGGAGCTGTTTTTT.

The chain links TRBV6-5 to TRBJ1-6, with D maybe TRBD1 (6 bases). The germline V gene encodes CDR1 MNHEY and CDR2 SVGAGI. The V end was cut by 4 bases, the J end by 3 bases, with 16 bases between. The CDR3 loop spans 17 amino acids. CDR3 DNA: TGTGCCAGCAGTTTTACAGGGCGTGCCTACTATAATTCACCCCTCCACTTT. Translation: CASSFTGRAYYNSPLHF.

The chain links TRBV4-3 to TRBJ2-1; D gene ambiguous. The CDR3 is made up of 14 amino acids. The V gene's germline CDR1 is LGHNA and CDR2 YSLEER. Trimming took 3 bases from V and 5 from J, leaving 11 bases between them. CDR3 sequence reads: CASSHVPTDNEQFF. The CDR3, as DNA: TGCGCCAGCAGCCACGTCCCGACTGACAATGAGCAGTTCTTC.

This clonotype came up a few times. The rearrangement links TRBV4-2 to TRBJ2-2; D tentatively reads TRBD1 or TRBD2 (6 bases each). V lost 2 bases to trimming and J lost 6 bases, with 13 bases between them. This CDR3 has 15 residues. Germline CDR1 and CDR2: LGHNA and YNFKEQ. CDR3 loop: CASSQNSGAPGELFF. The CDR3 DNA is TGTGCCAGCAGCCAAAATTCGGGGGCGCCCGGGGAGCTGTTTTTT.

The gene calls are TRBV28 and TRBJ2-5; TRBD2 agrees at 7 bases. The junction had 11 bases not matched to a gene; V was cut back by 6 bases and J by 7 bases. Per germline, CDR1 MDHEN and CDR2 SYDVKM. The CDR3 totals 14 residues. CDR3 loop: CASRPISGMGTQYF. CDR3 DNA sequence: TGTGCCAGCAGGCCGATCAGCGGGATGGGGACCCAGTACTTC.

This clonotype was detected a few times. The chain is built from TRBV4-3 and TRBJ2-3; a possible D gene is TRBD1 (5 bases). V was shortened by 3 bases and J by 0 bases, with 13 bases between the two germline ends. CDR1 is LGHNA, CDR2 YSLEER, per germline. The CDR3 loop spans 16 amino acids. Here the CDR3 reads CASSHQTVPSTDTQYF. In DNA form, the CDR3 reads TGCGCCAGCAGCCATCAGACAGTGCCTAGCACAGATACGCAGTATTTT.

V and J are TRBV20-1 and TRBJ2-4; tentative D call: TRBD2 (7 bases). This CDR3 is 15 amino acids long. The V gene lost 5 bases and the J gene lost 0 bases, with 14 bases spanning the gap. CDR1 and CDR2 (germline): DFQATT, SNEGSKA (reference sequence). The CDR3: CSASKGGLAKNIQYF. The CDR3 DNA reads TGCAGTGCTTCGAAGGGGGGGTTAGCCAAAAACATTCAGTACTTC.

This clonotype was observed a handful of times. The chain links TRBV7-2 to TRBJ2-3; the D gene is possibly TRBD2 (5 bases). Trimming stripped 1 base from V and 4 bases from J, with 15 bases between. The CDR3 is made up of 16 amino acids. From germline, CDR1 is SGHTA and CDR2 FQGNSA. Here the CDR3 reads CASSLVLGLASDTQYF. The CDR3 nucleotides are TGTGCCAGCAGCTTAGTTCTTGGCCTAGCCTCAGATACGCAGTATTTT. Filled out from reference TRBV7-2 and TRBJ2-3, the complete variable domain reads GAGVSQSPSNKVTEKGKDVELRCDPISGHTALYWYRQSLGQGLEFLIYFQGNSAPDKSGLPSDRFSAERTGGSVSTLTIQRTQQEDSAVYLCASSLVLGLASDTQYFGPGTRLTVL.

The chain employs TRBV6-5 and TRBJ2-2; 9 positions agree with TRBD1. With V trimmed by 6 bases and J by 4 bases, 6 bases remained unmatched. The CDR3 length is 15 residues. Germline assignment: CDR1 MNHEY and CDR2 SVGAGI. This chain's CDR3 is CASSYGTGSTGELFF. The DNA of the CDR3 is TGTGCCAGCAGCTACGGGACAGGGTCCACCGGGGAGCTGTTTTTT.

The sample holds one count of this clonotype. The rearrangement links TRBV20-1 to TRBJ1-1, with D possibly being TRBD1 (5 bases). CDR3 length: 14 residues. Germline lookup yields CDR1 DFQATT and CDR2 SNEGSKA (reference sequence). V was trimmed by 8 bases and J by 0 bases, leaving 16 bases between them. CDR3 loop: CSTDGGRLNTEAFF. CDR3 DNA sequence: TGCAGTACCGATGGGGGACGGTTGAACACTGAAGCTTTCTTT.

This chain links TRBV7-9 with TRBJ2-1; TRBD2 is a possible D gene (6 bases). The V end was cut by 2 bases, the J end by 9 bases, with 14 bases between. Germline V lookup: CDR1 SEHNR, CDR2 FQNEAQ (reference sequence). The CDR3 is 14 residues long. The CDR3 DNA follows: TGTGCCAGCAGCTTAACAGCAGCCGGGAGTGAGCAGTTCTTC. Amino acids: CASSLTAAGSEQFF.

The chain uses TRBV9 and TRBJ2-5; D is unresolved. Trimming left V 5 bases short and J 7 bases short, with 6 bases between. The CDR3 contains 10 residues. Germline CDR1 reads SGDLS; CDR2 reads YYNGEE. The DNA for the CDR3 is TGTGCCAGCAGTGTTCGGACCCAGTACTTC. As protein: CASSVRTQYF.

V usage is TRBV27 and J usage is TRBJ2-7; 7 bases are a match to TRBD2. The junction had 12 bases not matched to a gene; V was cut back by 7 bases and J by 6 bases. Looked up from germline, CDR1 is MNHEY and CDR2 is SMNVEV (reference sequence). The CDR3 sequence is 14 residues long. The CDR3 bases are TGTGCCAGCACCCTCGGGGGAGGGACTGGCGAGCAGTACTTC. Its translation is CASTLGGGTGEQYF.